This T cell receptor beta chain stems from a study of blood T cell repertoires in COVID-19. The wider study: Italy, Spain and the United States were the sources of the convalescent and acute COVID-19 samples.

V lost 6 bases and J lost 3, with 12 bases in between. The CDR3 has 14 residues. From germline, CDR1 is ENHRY and CDR2 SYGVKD. Participants, about 18 to 90 years old, spanned under 30 US areas. Per the study methods: Estimation of nucleated cell counts relied on the amplification of reference gene primers. This table comes from immunoSEQ multiplex PCR, and its TCRdb copy is limited to in-frame clones, with some not included. That table furnishes V, J and clone size, whereas the DNA furnished D and trimming. The repertoire holds 150,000 to 200,000 clones, approximately 84% seen once, with 0.95% to 1.5% in the top ten.

The chain links TRBV10-3 to TRBJ1-5, with D possibly matching TRBD1 (5 bases). This TCR was recovered from a human donor with acute COVID-19. The donor label of this sample is uncertain. The sample was PBMCs or T cells enriched from blood (not recorded which). CDR3 nucleotide sequence: TGTGCCATCAGGAATGACAGTCCCAATCAGCCCCAGCATTTT. Translating it yields CAIRNDSPNQPQHF.